These 6 T cell receptor beta chains share one sample of origin, sequenced in a study of T cell changes during pregnancy in multiple sclerosis. Method: immunoSEQ multiplex PCR; TCRdb's copy keeps in-frame clones and lacks some. The sample has over 70,000 clones, 94% seen once; the top ten hold 2% to 2.5%. The material was peripheral blood, obtained in the third trimester of pregnancy. The receptor source for this set is a female donor with multiple sclerosis, enrolled in a pregnancy study.

The V call is TRBV28, the J call TRBJ2-7; 10 bases match TRBD2. This CDR3 region has 14 residues. Trimming cost V 7 bases and J 6 bases; bases outside gene matches: 9. Germline V gives CDR1 MDHEN, CDR2 SYDVKM. The CDR3 region has the DNA TGTGCCAGCACTCAGAGCGGGAGGGCCCGCGAGCAGTACTTC. Residues: CASTQSGRAREQYF.

V is TRBV5-1 and J is TRBJ2-5; maybe TRBD2 (5 bases). Trimming pared 4 bases from V and 6 bases from J, leaving 10 bases between. The CDR3 is 12 residues long. CDR1 is SGHRS and CDR2 is YFSETQ in the germline V gene. The CDR3 loop reads CASSLAGQTQYF. The CDR3 bases are TGCGCCAGCAGCCTAGCTGGGCAGACCCAGTACTTC.

V usage is TRBV7-2 and J usage is TRBJ1-3, with D hard to call. CDR1 and CDR2 from the germline V gene are SGHTA and FQGNSA. The CDR3 runs 13 residues. Trimming took off 8 bases at V and 2 bases at J, with 10 bases between the two ends. CDR3 protein: CASGEITGNTIYF. Written as DNA, the CDR3 is TGTGCCAGCGGAGAGATAACTGGAAACACCATATATTTT.

This clone occurred a few times. The V and J genes are TRBV10-3 and TRBJ1-3; possible D gene TRBD1, 6 bases. This CDR3 spans 14 amino acids. V lost 6 bases to trimming and J lost 4 bases, with 13 bases between them. Germline V gives CDR1 ENHRY, CDR2 SYGVKD. The CDR3: CAIRAGEAGNTIYF. For the CDR3, the DNA is TGTGCCATCAGGGCAGGGGAAGCGGGAAACACCATATATTTT.

V gene TRBV27 combines with J gene TRBJ2-1; 8 bases agree with TRBD2. Trimming took 6 bases from V and 5 from J; bases not matched to a gene: 9. The CDR3 extends over 15 amino acids. Germline loops: CDR1 MNHEY, CDR2 SMNVEV (reference sequence). CDR3 sequence reads: CASSYIAGRDNEQFF. CDR3 DNA sequence: TGTGCCAGCAGCTACATAGCGGGAAGGGACAATGAGCAGTTCTTC.

The chain uses TRBV6-1 and TRBJ2-3; 9 bases are a match to TRBD1. Germline V gene sequence: CDR1 MNHNS, CDR2 SASEGT. V shed 6 bases and J 3 bases; nucleotides not matched to a gene: 7. The CDR3 loop spans 15 amino acids. The CDR3, as DNA: TGTGCCAGCAGACGGACAGGGGATTCGACAGATACGCAGTATTTT. Translation gives CASRRTGDSTDTQYF.